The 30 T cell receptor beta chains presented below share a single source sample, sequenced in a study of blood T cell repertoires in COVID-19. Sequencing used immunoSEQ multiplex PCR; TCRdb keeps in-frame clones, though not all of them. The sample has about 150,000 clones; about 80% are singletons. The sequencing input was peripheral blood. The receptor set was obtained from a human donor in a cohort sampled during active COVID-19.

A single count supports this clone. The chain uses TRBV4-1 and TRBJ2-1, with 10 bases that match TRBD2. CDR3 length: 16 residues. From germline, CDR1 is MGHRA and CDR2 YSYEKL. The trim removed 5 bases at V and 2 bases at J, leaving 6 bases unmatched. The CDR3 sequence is CASSDLGTSAYNEQFF. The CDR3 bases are TGCGCCAGCAGCGACCTAGGGACTAGCGCCTACAATGAGCAGTTCTTC.

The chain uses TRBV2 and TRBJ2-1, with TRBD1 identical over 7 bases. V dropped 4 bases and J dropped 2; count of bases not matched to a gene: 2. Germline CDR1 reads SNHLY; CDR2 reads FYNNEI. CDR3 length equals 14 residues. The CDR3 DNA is TGTGCCAGCAGTGGGGGGACAGCCTACAATGAGCAGTTCTTC. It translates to CASSGGTAYNEQFF.

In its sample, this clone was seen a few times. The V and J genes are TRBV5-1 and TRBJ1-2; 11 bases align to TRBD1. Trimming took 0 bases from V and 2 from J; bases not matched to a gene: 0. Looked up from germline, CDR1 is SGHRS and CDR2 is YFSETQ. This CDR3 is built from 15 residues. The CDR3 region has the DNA TGCGCCAGCAGCTTGGGGGACAGGGGGAACTATGGCTACACCTTC. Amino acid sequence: CASSLGDRGNYGYTF.

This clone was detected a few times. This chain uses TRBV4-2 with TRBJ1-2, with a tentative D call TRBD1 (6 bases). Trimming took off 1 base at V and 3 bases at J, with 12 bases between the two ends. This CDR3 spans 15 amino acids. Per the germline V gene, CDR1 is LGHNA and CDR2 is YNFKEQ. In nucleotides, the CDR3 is TGTGCCAGCAGCCAAGCGGGGGGCAGAGACTATGGCTACACCTTC. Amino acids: CASSQAGGRDYGYTF.

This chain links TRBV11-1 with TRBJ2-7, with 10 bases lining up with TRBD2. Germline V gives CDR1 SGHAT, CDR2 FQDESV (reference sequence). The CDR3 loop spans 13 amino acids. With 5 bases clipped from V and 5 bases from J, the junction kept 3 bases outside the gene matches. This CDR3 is CASSLGLADEQYF. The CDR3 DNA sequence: TGTGCCAGCAGCCTTGGACTAGCGGACGAGCAGTACTTC.

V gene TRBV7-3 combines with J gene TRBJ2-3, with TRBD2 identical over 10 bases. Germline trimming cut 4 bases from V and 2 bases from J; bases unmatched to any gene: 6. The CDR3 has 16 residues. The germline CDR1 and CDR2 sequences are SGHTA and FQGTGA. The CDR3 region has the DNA TGTGCCAGCAGCTCCGGACTAGCGGCGGTCACAGATACGCAGTATTTT. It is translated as CASSSGLAAVTDTQYF. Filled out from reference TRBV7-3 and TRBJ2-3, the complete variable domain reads GAGVSQTPSNKVTEKGKYVELRCDPISGHTALYWYRQSLGQGPEFLIYFQGTGAADDSGLPNDRFFAVRPEGSVSTLKIQRTERGDSAVYLCASSSGLAAVTDTQYFGPGTRLTVL.

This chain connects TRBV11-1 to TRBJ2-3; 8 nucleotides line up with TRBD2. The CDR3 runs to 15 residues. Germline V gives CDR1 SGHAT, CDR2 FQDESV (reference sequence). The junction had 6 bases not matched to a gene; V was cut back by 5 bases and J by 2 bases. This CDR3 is CASSLSGGFTDTQYF. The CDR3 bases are TGTGCCAGCAGCCTAAGCGGGGGCTTCACAGATACGCAGTATTTT. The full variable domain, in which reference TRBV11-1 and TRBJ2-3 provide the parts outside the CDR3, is EAEVAQSPRYKITEKSQAVAFWCDPISGHATLYWYRQILGQGPELLVQFQDESVVDDSQLPKDRFSAERLKGVDSTLKIQPAELGDSAMYLCASSLSGGFTDTQYFGPGTRLTVL.

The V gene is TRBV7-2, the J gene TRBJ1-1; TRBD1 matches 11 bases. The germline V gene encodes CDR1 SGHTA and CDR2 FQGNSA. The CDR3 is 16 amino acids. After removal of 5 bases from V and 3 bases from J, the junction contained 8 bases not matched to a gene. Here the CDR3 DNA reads TGTGCCAGCAGCCCCCGGGACAGGGGGTTACACACTGAAGCTTTCTTT. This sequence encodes CASSPRDRGLHTEAFF.

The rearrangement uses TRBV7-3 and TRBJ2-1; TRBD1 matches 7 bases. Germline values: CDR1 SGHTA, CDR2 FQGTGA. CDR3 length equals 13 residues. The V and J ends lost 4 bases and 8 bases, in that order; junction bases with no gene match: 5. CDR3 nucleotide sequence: TGTGCCAGCAGCTCCTTCCAGGGGGATGAGCAGTTCTTC. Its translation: CASSSFQGDEQFF.

CDR3 sequence reads: CAWSSDRAGEQFF. The CDR3 coding sequence is TGTGCCTGGAGTTCGGACAGGGCCGGTGAGCAGTTCTTC. The rearrangement links TRBV30 to TRBJ2-1; 8 bases are a match to TRBD1. J gave up 9 bases and V 2 bases, and 6 bases lay outside the gene matches. Germline CDR1 GTSNPN, CDR2 SVGIG (reference sequence). The CDR3 covers 13 residues.

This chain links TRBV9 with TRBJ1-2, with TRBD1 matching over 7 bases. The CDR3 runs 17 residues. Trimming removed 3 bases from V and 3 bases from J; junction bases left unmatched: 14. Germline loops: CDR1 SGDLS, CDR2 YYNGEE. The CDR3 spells CASSAEGAVGGYYGYTF. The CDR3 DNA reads TGTGCCAGCAGCGCAGAGGGGGCAGTCGGGGGATACTATGGCTACACCTTC.

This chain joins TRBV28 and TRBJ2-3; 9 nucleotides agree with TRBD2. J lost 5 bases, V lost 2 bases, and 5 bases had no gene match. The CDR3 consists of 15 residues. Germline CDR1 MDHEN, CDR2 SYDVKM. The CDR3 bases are TGTGCCAGCAGTTTAGCGGGAGGGCCGGGAGATACGCAGTATTTT. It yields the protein CASSLAGGPGDTQYF.

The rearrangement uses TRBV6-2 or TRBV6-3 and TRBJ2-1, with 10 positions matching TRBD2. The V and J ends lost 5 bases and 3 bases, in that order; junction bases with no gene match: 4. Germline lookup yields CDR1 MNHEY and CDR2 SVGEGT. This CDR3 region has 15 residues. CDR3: CASSGLAAFYNEQFF. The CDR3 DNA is TGTGCCAGCAGTGGACTAGCGGCATTCTACAATGAGCAGTTCTTC.

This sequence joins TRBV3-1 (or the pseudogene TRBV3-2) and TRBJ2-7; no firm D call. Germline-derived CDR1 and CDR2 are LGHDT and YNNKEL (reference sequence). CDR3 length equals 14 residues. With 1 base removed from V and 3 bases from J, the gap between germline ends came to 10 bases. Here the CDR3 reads CASSQVPGIYEQYF. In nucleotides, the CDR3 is TGTGCCAGCAGCCAAGTACCAGGAATCTACGAGCAGTACTTC.

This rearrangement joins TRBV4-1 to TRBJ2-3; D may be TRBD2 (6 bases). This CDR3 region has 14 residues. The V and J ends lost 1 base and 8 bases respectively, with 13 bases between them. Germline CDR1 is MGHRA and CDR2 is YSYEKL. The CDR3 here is CASSQGLGIGTQYF. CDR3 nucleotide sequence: TGCGCCAGCAGCCAAGGACTAGGCATAGGTACGCAGTATTTT.

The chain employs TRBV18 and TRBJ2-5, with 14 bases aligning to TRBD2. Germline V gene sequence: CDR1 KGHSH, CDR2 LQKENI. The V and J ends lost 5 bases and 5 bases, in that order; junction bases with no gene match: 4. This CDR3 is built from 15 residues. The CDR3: CASSSTSGGAETQYF. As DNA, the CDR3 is TGTGCCAGCTCATCGACTAGCGGGGGGGCGGAGACCCAGTACTTC.

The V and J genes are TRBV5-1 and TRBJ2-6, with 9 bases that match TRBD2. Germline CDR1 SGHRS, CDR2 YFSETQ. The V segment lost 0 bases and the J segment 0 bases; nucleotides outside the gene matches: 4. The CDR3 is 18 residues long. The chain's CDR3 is CASSLALAGLSGANVLTF. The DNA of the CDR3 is TGCGCCAGCAGCTTGGCACTAGCGGGCCTCTCTGGGGCCAACGTCCTGACTTTC.

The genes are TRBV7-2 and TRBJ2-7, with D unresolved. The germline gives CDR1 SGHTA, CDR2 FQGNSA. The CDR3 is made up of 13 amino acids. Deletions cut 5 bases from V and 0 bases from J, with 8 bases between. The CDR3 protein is CASSALGSYEQYF. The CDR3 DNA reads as TGTGCCAGCAGCGCCCTCGGCTCCTACGAGCAGTACTTC.

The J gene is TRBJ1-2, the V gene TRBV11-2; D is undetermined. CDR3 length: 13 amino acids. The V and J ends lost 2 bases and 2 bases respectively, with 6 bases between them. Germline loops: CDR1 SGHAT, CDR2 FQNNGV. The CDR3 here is CASSLIPNYGYTF. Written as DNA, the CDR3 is TGTGCCAGCAGCTTAATCCCAAACTATGGCTACACCTTC.

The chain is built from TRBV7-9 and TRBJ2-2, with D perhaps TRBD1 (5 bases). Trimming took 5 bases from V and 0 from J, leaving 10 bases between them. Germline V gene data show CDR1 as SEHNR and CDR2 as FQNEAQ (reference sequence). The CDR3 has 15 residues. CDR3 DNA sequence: TGTGCCAGCAGCCAGGGATCCGCGAACACCGGGGAGCTGTTTTTT. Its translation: CASSQGSANTGELFF.

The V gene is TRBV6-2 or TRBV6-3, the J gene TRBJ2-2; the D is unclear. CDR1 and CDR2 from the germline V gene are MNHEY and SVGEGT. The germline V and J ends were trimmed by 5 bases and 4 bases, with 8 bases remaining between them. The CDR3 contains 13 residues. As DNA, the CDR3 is TGTGCCAGCAGTAAAGCCGGCACCGGGGAGCTGTTTTTT. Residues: CASSKAGTGELFF.

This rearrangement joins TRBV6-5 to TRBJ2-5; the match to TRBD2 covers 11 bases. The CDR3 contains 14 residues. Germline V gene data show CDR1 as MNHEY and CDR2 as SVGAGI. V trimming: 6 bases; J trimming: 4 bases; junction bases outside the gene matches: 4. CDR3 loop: CASSRLAGPETQYF. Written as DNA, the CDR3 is TGTGCCAGCAGCCGACTAGCGGGACCAGAGACCCAGTACTTC.

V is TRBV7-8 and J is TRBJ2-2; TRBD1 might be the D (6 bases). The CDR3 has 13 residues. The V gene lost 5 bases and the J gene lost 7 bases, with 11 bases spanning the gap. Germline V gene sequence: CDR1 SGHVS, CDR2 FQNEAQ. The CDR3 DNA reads TGTGCCAGCAGCCCGGCAGGGGTCGGGGAGCTGTTTTTT. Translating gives CASSPAGVGELFF.

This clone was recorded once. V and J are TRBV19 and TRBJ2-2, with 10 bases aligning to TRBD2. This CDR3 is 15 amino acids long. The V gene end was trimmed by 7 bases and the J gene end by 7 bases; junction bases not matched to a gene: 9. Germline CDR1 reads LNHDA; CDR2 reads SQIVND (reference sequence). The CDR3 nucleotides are TGTGCCAGTACCCGAACTAGCGGGATTTACGGGGAGCTGTTTTTT. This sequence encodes CASTRTSGIYGELFF.

The DNA of the CDR3 is TGTGCCAGTAGTAGGGCCGGGACTGGAGTTCGCACTGAAGCTTTCTTT. It yields the protein CASSRAGTGVRTEAFF. The chain uses TRBV19 and TRBJ1-1; perhaps TRBD1 as D (5 bases). Trimming shortened V by 4 bases and J by 4 bases, and 19 bases separated the two germline ends. Germline-derived CDR1 and CDR2 are LNHDA and SQIVND (reference sequence). The CDR3 covers 16 residues.

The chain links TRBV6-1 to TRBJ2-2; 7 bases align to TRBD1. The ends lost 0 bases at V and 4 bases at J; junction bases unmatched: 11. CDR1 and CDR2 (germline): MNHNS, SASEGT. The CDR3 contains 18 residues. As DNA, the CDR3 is TGTGCCAGCAGTGAAGCGCTTCAGACAAGGGGGCGCACCGGGGAGCTGTTTTTT. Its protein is CASSEALQTRGRTGELFF.

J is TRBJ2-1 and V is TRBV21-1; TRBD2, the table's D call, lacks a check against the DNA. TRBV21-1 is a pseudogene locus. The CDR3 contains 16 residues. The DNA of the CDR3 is TGTGCCAGCAGCAGTAGCGGGAGGACCTCCTACAATGAGCAGTTCTTC. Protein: CASSSSGRTSYNEQFF.

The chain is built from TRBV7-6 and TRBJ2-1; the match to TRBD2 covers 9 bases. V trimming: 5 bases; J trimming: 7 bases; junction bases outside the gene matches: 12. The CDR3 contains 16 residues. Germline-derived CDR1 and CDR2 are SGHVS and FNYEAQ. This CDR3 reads CASSPQKAGGLNEQFF. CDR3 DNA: TGTGCCAGCAGCCCCCAGAAGGCGGGGGGGCTTAATGAGCAGTTCTTC.

The CDR3 bases are TGTGCCAGCAGCAGGACTAGGGCAAACAATGAGCAGTTCTTC. Residues: CASSRTRANNEQFF. The chain links TRBV11-3 to TRBJ2-1, with TRBD2 matching 7 bases. Trimming at V came to 5 bases and at J to 5 bases, leaving 6 bases not matched to a gene. Looked up from germline, CDR1 is SGHNT and CDR2 is YENEEA. The CDR3 consists of 14 residues.

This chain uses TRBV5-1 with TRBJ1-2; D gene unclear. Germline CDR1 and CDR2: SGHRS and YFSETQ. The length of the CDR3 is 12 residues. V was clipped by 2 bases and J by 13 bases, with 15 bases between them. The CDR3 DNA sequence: TGCGCCAGCAGCTTTGAGGGTTCTGTGGGCACCTTC. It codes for CASSFEGSVGTF.